The 20 T cell receptor beta chains below were found in one sample sequenced in a study of beta chain features in type 1 diabetes. No cognate antigen is known for these TCRs. Points from the study as a whole: TCRB CDR3s were moderately but significantly shorter in Type 1 diabetes patients in all four CD4+ subsets.

Sequencing targeted expressed TCRB transcripts, as all isolated RNA had been reverse transcribed. The data were produced by immunoSEQ multiplex PCR, yet TCRdb's version contains in-frame clones alone and is incomplete. The sample lists some 350,000 clones, 9.5% to 10% occurring once. The sequenced sample consisted of central memory CD4+ T cells from blood. These receptor sequences come from a man aged 25 to 45 with type 1 diabetes.

This rearrangement joins TRBV11-2 to TRBJ2-3, with TRBD2 matching over 8 bases. This CDR3 is built from 16 residues. Germline trimming cut 5 bases from V and 2 bases from J; bases unmatched to any gene: 9. Germline loops: CDR1 SGHAT, CDR2 FQNNGV. In DNA, the CDR3 is TGTGCCAGCAGCCCCTTAGCGGGACTCCCCACAGATACGCAGTATTTT. Its translation is CASSPLAGLPTDTQYF.

The sample holds a few counts of this clone. This chain connects TRBV6-1 to TRBJ2-2; 8 bases line up with TRBD2. J lost 3 bases, V lost 2 bases, and 5 bases had no gene match. CDR1 is MNHNS and CDR2 is SASEGT in the germline V gene. This CDR3 contains 16 residues. CDR3 residues: CASSELVGRDTGELFF. DNA of the CDR3: TGTGCCAGCAGTGAACTGGTCGGGAGGGACACCGGGGAGCTGTTTTTT.

This clone has just a few counts. The V call is TRBV7-8, the J call TRBJ1-3; D gene uncertain. CDR3 length: 13 amino acids. Trimming took off 6 bases at V and 4 bases at J, with 10 bases between the two ends. Germline lookup yields CDR1 SGHVS and CDR2 FQNEAQ. CDR3 sequence (DNA): TGTGCCAGCAGTCCCAGAGGGGGAAACACCATATATTTT. Protein: CASSPRGGNTIYF.

The chain joins TRBV28 to TRBJ2-7; a weak D match, TRBD2 (5 bases). Judging by the DNA end, TRBJ2-5 fits better; the J call may be wrong. The CDR3 spans 13 residues. Germline V lookup: CDR1 MDHEN, CDR2 SYDVKM. The CDR3 protein is CASSRGNQETQYF. CDR3 DNA: TGTGCCAGCAGCCGGGGAAACCAAGAGACCCAGTACTTC.

This chain connects TRBV19 to TRBJ1-5; a possible D gene is TRBD1 (6 bases). Trimming took 10 bases from V and 9 from J, leaving 22 bases between them. This CDR3 region has 14 residues. CDR1 and CDR2 (germline): LNHDA, SQIVND (reference sequence). Here the CDR3 reads CATRADSPIGPQHF. In nucleotides, the CDR3 is TGTGCCACCAGGGCGGACAGCCCAATCGGGCCCCAGCATTTT. Looking up the rest from reference TRBV19 and TRBJ1-5 gives the full variable domain: DGGITQSPKYLFRKEGQNVTLSCEQNLNHDAMYWYRQDPGQGLRLIYYSQIVNDFQKGDIAEGYSVSREKKESFPLTVTSAQKNPTAFYLCATRADSPIGPQHFGDGTRLSIL.

This clone was seen more than once but under ten times. The gene calls are TRBV27 and TRBJ2-3; D unclear. Trimming took 5 bases from V and 1 from J, leaving 13 bases between them. The CDR3 is made up of 15 amino acids. The germline V gene encodes CDR1 MNHEY and CDR2 SMNVEV (reference sequence). The CDR3 sequence: CASSRYQSGTDTQYF. CDR3 nucleotides: TGTGCCAGCAGTCGATACCAATCCGGCACAGATACGCAGTATTTT.

Only a few counts were recorded for this clone. The chain couples TRBV27 to TRBJ2-7; D gene unclear. The CDR3 spans 13 residues. The V and J ends lost 6 bases and 5 bases respectively, with 14 bases between them. Germline V gene data show CDR1 as MNHEY and CDR2 as SMNVEV (reference sequence). The CDR3 loop reads CASRSTAANEQYF. The CDR3 DNA reads as TGTGCCAGCAGATCCACCGCCGCGAACGAGCAGTACTTC.

The chain joins TRBV9 to TRBJ2-2, with 8 bases matching TRBD1. J gave up 1 base and V 0 bases, and 2 bases lay outside the gene matches. Germline-derived CDR1 and CDR2 are SGDLS and YYNGEE. CDR3 length equals 16 residues. CDR3 sequence: CASSVGQGMNTGELFF. The DNA for the CDR3 is TGTGCCAGCAGCGTAGGACAGGGGATGAACACCGGGGAGCTGTTTTTT.

V gene TRBV19 combines with J gene TRBJ1-4; D possibly corresponds to TRBD1 (5 bases). V lost 6 bases and J lost 8, with 10 bases in between. The CDR3 sequence is 12 residues long. CDR1 LNHDA and CDR2 SQIVND come from the germline V gene (reference sequence). As DNA, the CDR3 is TGTGCCAGTAGCCAGGGATGGGAAAAACTGTTTTTT. It codes for CASSQGWEKLFF. Based on the CDR3 plus reference TRBV19 and TRBJ1-4, the full variable domain is DGGITQSPKYLFRKEGQNVTLSCEQNLNHDAMYWYRQDPGQGLRLIYYSQIVNDFQKGDIAEGYSVSREKKESFPLTVTSAQKNPTAFYLCASSQGWEKLFFGSGTQLSVL.

This clone was seen a handful of times. This chain connects TRBV7-3 to TRBJ2-7, with D hard to call. Trimming pared 5 bases from V and 0 bases from J, leaving 8 bases between. Germline assignment: CDR1 SGHTA and CDR2 FQGTGA. The CDR3 totals 13 residues. In nucleotides, the CDR3 is TGTGCCAGCAGCCCCGGGCCCTCCTACGAGCAGTACTTC. Translating gives CASSPGPSYEQYF. The full variable domain, its missing parts supplied by reference TRBV7-3 and TRBJ2-7, is GAGVSQTPSNKVTEKGKYVELRCDPISGHTALYWYRQSLGQGPEFLIYFQGTGAADDSGLPNDRFFAVRPEGSVSTLKIQRTERGDSAVYLCASSPGPSYEQYFGPGTRLTVT.

The chain joins TRBV6-1 to TRBJ2-3; 13 nucleotides line up with TRBD2. Germline assignment: CDR1 MNHNS and CDR2 SASEGT. This CDR3 comprises 13 residues. The ends lost 11 bases at V and 11 bases at J; junction bases unmatched: 10. The CDR3, as DNA: TGTGCCGGAGCCGGGACTAGCGGGATCAGGCAGTATTTT. This codes for CAGAGTSGIRQYF.

There are a few counts of this clone. This chain joins TRBV29-1 and TRBJ2-1; D gene unclear. V gave up 5 bases and J gave up 4 bases, with 6 bases separating them. Per the germline V gene, CDR1 is SQVTM and CDR2 is ANQGSEA. This CDR3 is built from 11 residues. For the CDR3, the DNA is TGCAGCGTTTCTTATTACAATGAGCAGTTCTTC. It is translated as CSVSYYNEQFF.

Only a few counts were recorded for this clone. A single base separates this from a much larger clone, so it may be a read error. The chain uses TRBV5-4 and TRBJ2-1; TRBD2 agrees at 13 bases. The germline V gene encodes CDR1 SGHNT and CDR2 YYREEE (reference sequence). The CDR3 totals 16 residues. The V gene end was trimmed by 4 bases and the J gene end by 9 bases; junction bases not matched to a gene: 10. This CDR3 reads CASSQATSGRAGEQFF. Here the CDR3 DNA reads TGTGCCAGCAGCCAGGCAACTAGCGGGAGGGCCGGTGAGCAGTTCTTC. Variable domain in full (rest from reference TRBV5-4 and TRBJ2-1): ETGVTQSPTHLIKTRGQQVTLRCSSQSGHNTVSWYQQALGQGPQFIFQYYREEENGRGNFPPRFSGLQFPNYSSELNVNALELDDSALYLCASSQATSGRAGEQFFGPGTRLTVL.

This clone was found a few times. CDR3 sequence: CAISGLAGAVAYNEQFF. The DNA of the CDR3 is TGTGCCATCAGTGGACTAGCGGGAGCAGTCGCCTACAATGAGCAGTTCTTC. The V gene is TRBV10-3, the J gene TRBJ2-1, with 12 bases identical to TRBD2. The CDR3 runs 17 residues. The ends lost 4 bases at V and 2 bases at J; junction bases unmatched: 6. Per germline, CDR1 ENHRY and CDR2 SYGVKD.

CDR3 bases: TGTGCCAGCAGCTTAGTGGGGAGAGAAGATACGCAGTATTTT. It is translated as CASSLVGREDTQYF. The chain carries TRBV7-9 and TRBJ2-3, with D perhaps TRBD2 (5 bases). This CDR3 spans 14 amino acids. Germline lookup yields CDR1 SEHNR and CDR2 FQNEAQ (reference sequence). The germline V and J ends were trimmed by 1 base and 5 bases, with 10 bases remaining between them.

This clone occurred a few times. J is TRBJ1-6 and V is TRBV9; TRBD1 might be the D (5 bases). Between the trimmed V and J ends, which lost 0 bases and 6 bases, there was a span of 7 bases. The CDR3 covers 14 residues. CDR1 is SGDLS, CDR2 YYNGEE, per germline. Here the CDR3 reads CASSVGDGNSPLHF. The DNA for the CDR3 is TGTGCCAGCAGCGTAGGGGACGGTAATTCACCCCTCCACTTT.

This clone occurred a few times. This chain joins TRBV10-3 and TRBJ2-1; 7 positions match TRBD1. J gave up 5 bases and V 5 bases, and 6 bases lay outside the gene matches. CDR3 length: 14 amino acids. Germline assignment: CDR1 ENHRY and CDR2 SYGVKD. The CDR3 region is CAISLQGTDNEQFF. Written as DNA, the CDR3 is TGTGCCATCAGTCTACAGGGGACCGACAATGAGCAGTTCTTC.

This chain uses TRBV9 with TRBJ2-5; D ambiguous. The J call may not be correct, given that the DNA end is closer to TRBJ2-7. Germline V gene lookup returns CDR1 SGDLS and CDR2 YYNGEE. The CDR3 runs to 14 residues. CDR3 region: CASSVDPLTGEQYF. CDR3 DNA sequence: TGTGCCAGCAGCGTAGACCCTCTAACCGGCGAGCAGTACTTC.

The chain couples TRBV7-2 to TRBJ1-2; 7 bases are a match to TRBD1. The germline CDR1 and CDR2 sequences are SGHTA and FQGNSA. The CDR3 contains 16 residues. V was pared by 5 bases and J by 7 bases, with 16 bases of the junction left unmatched. As DNA, the CDR3 is TGTGCCAGCAGCCCTCCGGGACAGCTACGTATTGGTGGCTACACCTTC. Its translation is CASSPPGQLRIGGYTF.

The V call is TRBV6-1, the J call TRBJ2-3; D is undetermined. Per the germline V gene, CDR1 is MNHNS and CDR2 is SASEGT. V lost 3 bases to trimming and J lost 4 bases, with 8 bases between them. The CDR3 contains 13 residues. The CDR3, as DNA: TGTGCCAGCAGTGACCGTGCATCAGATACGCAGTATTTT. Translation gives CASSDRASDTQYF.